This TCR beta chain was recorded in a study of blood T cell repertoires in COVID-19. The overall study: Sites across the United States, Italy and Spain contributed samples from acute and convalescent COVID-19. PBMCs, B-cell-depleted T cells, or T cells were the source of the cDNA or gDNA that made up the material.

Under the authors' procedure: From reference gene primer amplification, estimates of nucleated cell counts were derived. The data were produced by immunoSEQ multiplex PCR, yet TCRdb's version contains in-frame clones alone and is incomplete. The DNA was the basis for D and trimming; V, J and clone size are from that table. The data contain 120,000 to 150,000 clones, 81% of them singletons. Germline lookup yields CDR1 KGHSH and CDR2 LQKENI. The CDR3 sequence is 15 residues long. V lost 1 base and J lost 5, with 13 bases in between. Sequenced input: peripheral blood. This chain links TRBV18 with TRBJ2-3, with D possibly matching TRBD1 (5 bases). The TCR was taken from a human donor with acute or convalescent COVID-19. The donor label of this sample is uncertain. CDR3 loop: CASSPLTRQGDTQYF. The CDR3 DNA reads TGTGCCAGCTCACCACTGACACGGCAGGGAGATACGCAGTATTTT.